This T cell receptor (beta chain) was found in a study of T cell responses to AZD1222 COVID-19 vaccine. This clone was counted a single time. Second doses at about 4 or about 12 weeks were pooled. Sequencing was performed with immunoSEQ multiplex PCR; in TCRdb, only in-frame clones are kept and a portion is missing. The data hold 95,000 to 100,000 clones, with about 90% observed a single time. This CDR3 comprises 16 residues. Germline CDR1 reads SNHLY; CDR2 reads FYNNEI. With V trimmed by 10 bases and J by 1 base, 15 bases remained unmatched. The source material was peripheral blood, sampled 28 days after the second AZD1222 dose. The chain carries TRBV2 and TRBJ2-5, with 7 bases that match TRBD2. The TCR comes from an adult who received the AZD1222 COVID-19 vaccine. CDR3 residues: CATSPAAGRLQETQYF. For the CDR3, the DNA is TGTGCCACCTCTCCAGCAGCGGGACGGCTCCAAGAGACCCAGTACTTC.